Below, 5 T cell receptor beta chains from the same sample are listed, as sequenced in a study of identical twins. TCRdb used MiXCR to reprocess the 5' RACE reads, holding one entry per CDR3 protein. The profile shows approximately 700,000 distinct CDR3 sequences, 5.5% to 7.5% of them singletons. The sequencing input was naive T cells sorted from blood. The receptors were gathered from a man between 18 and 35 years old in good health.

This clonotype was observed a handful of times. The chain is built from TRBV10-3 and TRBJ2-7; D is possibly TRBD1 (7 bases). Trimming pared 0 bases from V and 2 bases from J, leaving 14 bases between. Germline values: CDR1 ENHRY, CDR2 SYGVKD. The CDR3 loop spans 16 amino acids. DNA for the CDR3: TGTGCCATCAGTGAGTCGCAGGGCAGGGGGGCCTACGAGCAGTACTTC. Translation: CAISESQGRGAYEQYF.

About this clonotype: A clone one base away is much larger, so this may be a read error. The chain carries TRBV10-3 and TRBJ2-1, with D maybe TRBD2 (6 bases). There are 17 residues in the CDR3. Germline-derived CDR1 and CDR2 are ENHRY and SYGVKD. The V gene lost 7 bases and the J gene lost 1 base, with 20 bases spanning the gap. Written as DNA, the CDR3 is TGTGCCATCACTGCCATAGCGGAGCAGTTATCCTACAATGAGCAGTTCTTC. Its protein is CAITAIAEQLSYNEQFF.

V usage is TRBV4-1 and J usage is TRBJ2-2, with TRBD2 identical over 14 bases. This CDR3 region has 17 residues. J lost 4 bases, V lost 3 bases, and 4 bases had no gene match. CDR1 and CDR2 (germline): MGHRA, YSYEKL. In nucleotides, the CDR3 is TGCGCCAGCAGCCAGGACGGACTAGCGGGAGGCACCGGGGAGCTGTTTTTT. Protein product: CASSQDGLAGGTGELFF.

The V gene is TRBV11-2, the J gene TRBJ1-1; D remains unclear. From germline, CDR1 is SGHAT and CDR2 FQNNGV. This CDR3 is 14 amino acids long. The V and J ends lost 1 base and 7 bases respectively, with 13 bases between them. The CDR3 is CASSLGSLQNEAFF. For the CDR3, the DNA is TGTGCCAGCAGCTTAGGATCTTTGCAGAATGAAGCTTTCTTT.

This clonotype was recorded a few times. The chain employs TRBV5-1 and TRBJ2-5; TRBD1 aligns across 9 bases. The germline V gene has CDR1 SGHRS and CDR2 YFSETQ. V lost 3 bases to trimming and J lost 5 bases; unmatched junction nucleotides: 11. The CDR3 totals 16 residues. Here the CDR3 reads CASSYSPGQGTETQYF. The CDR3 nucleotides read TGCGCCAGCAGCTACTCTCCGGGACAGGGTACGGAGACCCAGTACTTC.